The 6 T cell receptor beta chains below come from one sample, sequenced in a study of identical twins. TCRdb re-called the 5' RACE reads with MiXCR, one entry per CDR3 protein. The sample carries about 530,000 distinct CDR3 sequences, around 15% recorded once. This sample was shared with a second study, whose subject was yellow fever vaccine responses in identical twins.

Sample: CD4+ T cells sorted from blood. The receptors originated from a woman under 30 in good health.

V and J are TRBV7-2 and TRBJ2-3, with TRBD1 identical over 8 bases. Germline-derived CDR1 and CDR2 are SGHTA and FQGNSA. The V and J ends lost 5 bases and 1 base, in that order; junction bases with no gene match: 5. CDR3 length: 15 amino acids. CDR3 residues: CASSPWTGRTDTQYF. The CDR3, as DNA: TGTGCCAGCAGCCCCTGGACAGGGCGCACAGATACGCAGTATTTT.

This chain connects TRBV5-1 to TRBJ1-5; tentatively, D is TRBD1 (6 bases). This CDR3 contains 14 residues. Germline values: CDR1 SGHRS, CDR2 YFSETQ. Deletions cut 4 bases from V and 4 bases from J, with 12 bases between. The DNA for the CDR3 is TGCGCCAGCAGCGATGGACAGCCAAATCAGCCCCAGCATTTT. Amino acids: CASSDGQPNQPQHF. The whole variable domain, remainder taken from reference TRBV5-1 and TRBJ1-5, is KAGVTQTPRYLIKTRGQQVTLSCSPISGHRSVSWYQQTPGQGLQFLFEYFSETQRNKGNFPGRFSGRQFSNSRSEMNVSTLELGDSALYLCASSDGQPNQPQHFGDGTRLSIL.

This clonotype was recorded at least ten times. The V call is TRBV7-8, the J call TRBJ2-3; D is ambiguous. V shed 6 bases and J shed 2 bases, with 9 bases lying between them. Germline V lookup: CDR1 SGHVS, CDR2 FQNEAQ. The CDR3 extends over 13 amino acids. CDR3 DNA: TGTGCCAGCAGTATAGTATACACAGATACGCAGTATTTT. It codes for CASSIVYTDTQYF. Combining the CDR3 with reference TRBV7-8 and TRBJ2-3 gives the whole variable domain GAGVSQSPRYKVAKRGQDVALRCDPISGHVSLFWYQQALGQGPEFLTYFQNEAQLDKSGLPSDRFFAERPEGSVSTLKIQRTQQEDSAVYLCASSIVYTDTQYFGPGTRLTVL.

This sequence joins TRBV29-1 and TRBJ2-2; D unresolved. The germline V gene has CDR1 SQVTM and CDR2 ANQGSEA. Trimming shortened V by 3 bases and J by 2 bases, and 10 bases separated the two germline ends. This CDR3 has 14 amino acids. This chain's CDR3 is CSVDVGINTGELFF. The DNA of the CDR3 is TGCAGCGTTGATGTAGGGATAAACACCGGGGAGCTGTTTTTT.

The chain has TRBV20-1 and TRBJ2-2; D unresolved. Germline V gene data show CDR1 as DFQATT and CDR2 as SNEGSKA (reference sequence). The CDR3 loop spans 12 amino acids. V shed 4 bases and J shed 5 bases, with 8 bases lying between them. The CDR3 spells CSAIRDTGELFF. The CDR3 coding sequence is TGCAGTGCTATTAGGGATACCGGGGAGCTGTTTTTT.

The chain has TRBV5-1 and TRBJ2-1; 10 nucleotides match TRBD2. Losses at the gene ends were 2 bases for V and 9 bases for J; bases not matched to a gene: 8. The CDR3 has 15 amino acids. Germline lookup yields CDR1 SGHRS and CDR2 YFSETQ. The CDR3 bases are TGCGCCAGCAGCTTCAGCCTAGCGGGAGAGGTTGAGCAGTTCTTC. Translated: CASSFSLAGEVEQFF. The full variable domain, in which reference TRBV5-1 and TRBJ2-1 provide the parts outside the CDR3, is KAGVTQTPRYLIKTRGQQVTLSCSPISGHRSVSWYQQTPGQGLQFLFEYFSETQRNKGNFPGRFSGRQFSNSRSEMNVSTLELGDSALYLCASSFSLAGEVEQFFGPGTRLTVL.